This T cell receptor beta chain is from a study of siplizumab effects on memory and regulatory T cells. Study observations and caveats: Mappable alloreactive CD4+ clones averaged 68.8% Treg-derived with siplizumab versus 26.9% in controls. Unstimulated subsets accounted for the mapping of only a minor share of the clones that were alloreactive. There was no confirmation of the suppressive function of proliferating Tregs from siplizumab cultures.

Germline V gives CDR1 SEHNR, CDR2 FQNEAQ (reference sequence). The CDR3 totals 13 residues. The ends were cut back, 5 bases at V and 2 bases at J, with 7 bases in the middle. A note on this clone: The antigen remains unidentified.

Method: immunoSEQ multiplex PCR; TCRdb's copy keeps in-frame clones and lacks some. This table has under 140,000 clones, around nine tenths appearing once. The sequence was collected from a human donor in good health. The chain is built from TRBV7-9 and TRBJ1-5; D gene unclear. The sequencing sample was made of CD4+ T cells sorted from blood. The CDR3, as DNA: TGTGCCAGCAGCGCGCAGCGCAATCAGCCCCAGCATTTT. As protein: CASSAQRNQPQHF.